The TCR beta chain described here comes from a study of a mutant IDH1 vaccine in newly diagnosed glioma. Background on the study: Once 4-6 weeks had passed after radiotherapy alone, vaccination started, or it started with temozolomide cycles. Patients previously underwent radiotherapy, temozolomide, or both, and most underwent both.

Time point noted: week 47, end of study. Doses of 300 ug of mutant IDH1 20-mer peptide were given with topical imiquimod. Comment on this clone: Its antigen is undetermined.

Study observations and caveats: Pseudoprogression seemed unlinked to shifts in top peripheral T cell clonotypes.

The repertoire was sequenced with immunoSEQ multiplex PCR; TCRdb's copy has only in-frame clones and lacks some. The repertoire consists of some 87,000 clones, with 80% to 90% occurring once and the leading ten covering approximately 5.6%. This CDR3 has 16 residues. The germline V and J ends were trimmed by 6 bases and 3 bases, with 21 bases remaining between them. CDR1 and CDR2 from the germline V gene are MNHEY and SMNVEV (reference sequence). This specimen was PBMCs, taken from a glioma patient whose treatment included an IDH1 peptide vaccine. The genes are TRBV27 and TRBJ2-7, with no clear D. The sequence was obtained from a man aged 35 to 55 with glioma. CDR3 DNA sequence: TGTGCCAGCAGCCTTGCGAAGGCAGGTAATTTCTACGAGCAGTACTTC. This translates into CASSLAKAGNFYEQYF.